This T cell receptor (beta chain) derives from a study of T-cell reconstitution after alpha-beta-depleted transplantation in children. The CDR3 spans 14 residues. V dropped 7 bases and J dropped 7; count of bases not matched to a gene: 7. This clonotype was picked up many times. The library targeted TCRbeta and was prepared with unique molecular identifiers. Each CDR3 protein is one row after TCRdb ran MiXCR on the PCR reads. Of 200,000 to 250,000 distinct CDR3 sequences listed, about 9.6% are singletons. This TCR was recovered from a human donor who donated a stem cell graft to a child with SCID. Sequencing was performed on PBMCs from the stem cell graft donor, taken from the stem cell graft. V usage is TRBV12-3 or TRBV12-4 and J usage is TRBJ1-2; 12 nucleotides match TRBD1. CDR3 sequence: CASTTGQGAGGYTF. For the CDR3, the DNA is TGTGCCAGCACCACGGGACAGGGGGCTGGTGGCTACACCTTC.